What follows is one TCR beta chain and its context. What it binds is not known. Data came from immunoSEQ multiplex PCR; TCRdb stores just in-frame clones and leaves some out. The sample lists 55,000 to 70,000 clones; 80% to 90% were seen once. CD4+CD25+CD127- Tregs, CD4+CD25- non-Tregs, CD4 and CD8 cells were sorted. The data were obtained in a study of Tregs in tolerant kidney transplant recipients. Across the whole study: Mixed chimerism was transient after nonmyeloablative marrow transplants from related graft donors. Study-level findings and limits: Tregs expanded with activated donor B cells seemed most donor-specific. Biological reproducibility was not directly addressed, but technical replication error appeared minimal.

CDR3 length equals 15 residues. Germline lookup yields CDR1 SGHTA and CDR2 FQGNSA. Trimming shortened V by 3 bases and J by 0 bases, and 9 bases separated the two germline ends. This sequence joins TRBV7-2 and TRBJ1-3; D perhaps matches TRBD1 (5 bases). The receptor's source is a human donor who received a combined kidney and bone marrow transplant. The sequencing here drew on Tregs from blood, taken before the transplant. CDR3 protein: CASSFRDSSGNTIYF. The CDR3 DNA sequence: TGTGCCAGCAGCTTTCGCGACAGCTCTGGAAACACCATATATTTT.